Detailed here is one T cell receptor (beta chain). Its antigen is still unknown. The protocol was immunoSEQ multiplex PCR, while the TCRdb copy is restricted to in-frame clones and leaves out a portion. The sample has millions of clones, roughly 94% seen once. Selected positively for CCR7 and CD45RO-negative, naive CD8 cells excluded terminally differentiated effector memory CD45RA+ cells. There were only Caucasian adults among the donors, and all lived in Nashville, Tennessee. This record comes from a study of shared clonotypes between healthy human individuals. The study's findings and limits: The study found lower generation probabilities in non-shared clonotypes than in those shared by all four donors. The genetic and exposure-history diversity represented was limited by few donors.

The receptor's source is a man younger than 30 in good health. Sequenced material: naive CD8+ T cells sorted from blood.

CDR3 bases: TGTGCCAGCAGCTTGGAACGGGATAATTCACCCCTCCACTTT. Its protein is CASSLERDNSPLHF. The V gene is TRBV5-6, the J gene TRBJ1-6, with D unclear. The germline V gene has CDR1 SGHDT and CDR2 YYEEEE. This CDR3 spans 14 amino acids. Trimming stripped 0 bases from V and 5 bases from J, with 6 bases between.